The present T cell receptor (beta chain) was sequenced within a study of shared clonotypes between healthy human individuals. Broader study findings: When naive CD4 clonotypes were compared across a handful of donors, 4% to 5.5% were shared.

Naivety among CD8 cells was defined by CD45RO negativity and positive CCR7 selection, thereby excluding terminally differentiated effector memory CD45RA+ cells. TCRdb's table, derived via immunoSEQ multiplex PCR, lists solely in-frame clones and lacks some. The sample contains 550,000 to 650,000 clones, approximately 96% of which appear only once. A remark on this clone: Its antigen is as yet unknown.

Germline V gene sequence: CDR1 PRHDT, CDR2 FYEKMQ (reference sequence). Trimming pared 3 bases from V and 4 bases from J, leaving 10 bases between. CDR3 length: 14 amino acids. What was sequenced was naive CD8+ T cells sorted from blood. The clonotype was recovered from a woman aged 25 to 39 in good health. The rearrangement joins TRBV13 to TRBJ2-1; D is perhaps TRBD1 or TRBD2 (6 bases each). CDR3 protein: CASSFGGRYNEQFF. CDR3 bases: TGTGCCAGCAGCTTTGGGGGGCGTTACAATGAGCAGTTCTTC.